One sample yielded the 25 T cell receptor beta chains listed below, sequenced in a study of T cells in Graves' hyperthyroidism and ophthalmopathy. Researchers took RNA transcripts and amplified the TCR beta CDR3 regions from them. Using the HTBI primer set, a first-round RT-PCR was run on the TCR CDR3. TCRdb used MiXCR to reprocess the multiplex PCR reads, holding one entry per CDR3 protein. The table lists about 640,000 distinct CDR3 sequences, less than 25% of them singletons, with 34% in the top ten. Sample: blood. These receptors were obtained from a man younger than 40 with Graves' ophthalmopathy.

The chain combines TRBV15 with TRBJ2-7; D is undetermined. Between the trimmed V and J ends, which lost 0 bases and 5 bases, there was a span of 11 bases. In germline, CDR1 is LNHNV, CDR2 YYDKDF (reference sequence). The CDR3 runs to 14 residues. The CDR3 sequence: CATSRDPKLDEQYF. CDR3 DNA: TGTGCCACCAGCAGAGATCCGAAGCTAGACGAGCAGTACTTC.

This clonotype was seen repeatedly, ten times or more. One junction end disagrees with the germline gene, perhaps due to a read error. The V call is TRBV19, the J call TRBJ2-1; 9 bases map to TRBD2. Per germline, CDR1 LNHDA and CDR2 SQIVND (reference sequence). The CDR3 runs to 14 residues. This CDR3 reads CASSSGSSYNEQFF. In nucleotides, the CDR3 is TGTGCCAGCAGTAGCGGGAGCTCCTACAATGAGCAGTTCTTC.

This chain's CDR3 is CSALQQGARTEAFF. CDR3 in DNA: TGCAGTGCCTTGCAACAGGGGGCGCGCACTGAAGCTTTCTTT. The rearrangement links TRBV20-1 to TRBJ1-1; the match to TRBD1 covers 9 bases. Germline V gives CDR1 DFQATT, CDR2 SNEGSKA (reference sequence). V trimming: 6 bases; J trimming: 4 bases; junction bases outside the gene matches: 9. CDR3 length: 14 amino acids.

This clonotype has only a few counts. The V call is TRBV6-1, the J call TRBJ2-2; unclear D gene. The CDR3 has 14 amino acids. The ends were cut back, 3 bases at V and 4 bases at J, with 9 bases in the middle. Germline V gene data show CDR1 as MNHNS and CDR2 as SASEGT. The DNA of the CDR3 is TGTGCCAGCAGTGACGGAATGCGCACCGGGGAGCTGTTTTTT. Protein sequence: CASSDGMRTGELFF.

This clonotype was counted between two and nine times. The V and J genes are TRBV18 and TRBJ2-2, with 7 bases aligning to TRBD2. Germline V gene lookup returns CDR1 KGHSH and CDR2 LQKENI. The CDR3 length is 16 residues. Losses at the gene ends were 3 bases for V and 6 bases for J; bases not matched to a gene: 10. CDR3 protein: CASSPNRDYRAGELFF. The DNA of the CDR3 is TGTGCCAGCTCACCTAACCGGGACTATAGGGCCGGGGAGCTGTTTTTT.

On this clonotype: A read error is possible here, since a much larger clone lies one base away. The chain employs TRBV7-9 and TRBJ2-7, with 9 bases fitting TRBD1. This CDR3 has 15 residues. CDR1 and CDR2 (germline): SEHNR, FQNEAQ (reference sequence). The CDR3 bases are TGTGCCAGCAGCTTAGTCGGGACAGGGTGGGACGAGCAGTGCTTC. This codes for CASSLVGTGWDEQCF.

This clonotype was recorded at least ten times. The rearrangement links TRBV7-9 to TRBJ2-5; 9 bases are shared with TRBD1. With 8 bases clipped from V and 3 bases from J, the junction kept 13 bases outside the gene matches. There are 16 residues in the CDR3. CDR1 and CDR2 (germline): SEHNR, FQNEAQ (reference sequence). The CDR3 DNA follows: TGTGCCAGCTCCCCCTTTTGGACAGGGGTTGAAGAGACCCAGTACTTC. Its translation: CASSPFWTGVEETQYF.

There are many counts of this clonotype. V is TRBV30 and J is TRBJ1-4; 9 bases line up with TRBD1. The CDR3 runs 14 residues. Germline CDR1 reads GTSNPN; CDR2 reads SVGIG (reference sequence). V shed 3 bases and J 7 bases; nucleotides not matched to a gene: 6. DNA of the CDR3: TGTGCCTGGAGCTGGGGACAGGGTTTTGAAAAACTGTTTTTT. Amino acids: CAWSWGQGFEKLFF.

This clonotype was observed a few times. The rearrangement links TRBV7-9 to TRBJ1-4; TRBD1 matches 9 bases. The CDR3 extends over 15 amino acids. The trim removed 5 bases at V and 4 bases at J, leaving 5 bases unmatched. CDR1 and CDR2 from the germline V gene are SEHNR and FQNEAQ (reference sequence). The CDR3 loop is CASSPPGQGNEKLFF. CDR3 nucleotides: TGTGCCAGCAGCCCACCGGGACAGGGTAATGAAAAACTGTTTTTT.

This clonotype was detected a few times. The chain couples TRBV7-8 to TRBJ2-1, with unresolved D. Trimming shortened V by 3 bases and J by 5 bases, and 8 bases separated the two germline ends. The germline V gene encodes CDR1 SGHVS and CDR2 FQNEAQ. CDR3 length: 13 residues. CDR3 nucleotides: TGTGCCAGCAGCTTCCGTGGGAACAATGAGCAGTTCTTC. Translating gives CASSFRGNNEQFF.

This clonotype was counted ten times or more. The chain recombines TRBV6-6 with TRBJ2-5; a weak D match, TRBD2 (6 bases). The V and J ends lost 0 bases and 2 bases respectively, with 13 bases between them. Germline V gene sequence: CDR1 MNHNY, CDR2 SVGAGI (reference sequence). The CDR3 is 16 residues long. DNA for the CDR3: TGTGCCAGCAGTTACTCGCCTAGCGTCGGGCAAGAGACCCAGTACTTC. The encoded protein is CASSYSPSVGQETQYF.

In this sample, this clonotype turned up many times. The V call is TRBV20-1, the J call TRBJ2-3; 7 bases are a match to TRBD2. The CDR3 loop spans 14 amino acids. V trimming: 3 bases; J trimming: 4 bases; junction bases outside the gene matches: 7. Per germline, CDR1 DFQATT and CDR2 SNEGSKA (reference sequence). Here the CDR3 DNA reads TGCAGTGCTAGCAAGGCGGGAGTAGCAGATACGCAGTATTTT. Its protein is CSASKAGVADTQYF.

This clonotype was seen a handful of times. The DNA for the CDR3 is TGTGCCATCAGTGAGCGGGACAGCTTCTATGGCTACACCTTC. Encoded protein: CAISERDSFYGYTF. J is TRBJ1-2 and V is TRBV10-3, with TRBD1 identical over 7 bases. This CDR3 is 14 amino acids long. Germline trimming cut 2 bases from V and 4 bases from J; bases unmatched to any gene: 4. Germline CDR1 reads ENHRY; CDR2 reads SYGVKD.

In its sample, this clonotype was seen a few times. V is TRBV6-5 and J is TRBJ2-5, with D uncertain. V shed 0 bases and J shed 5 bases, with 7 bases lying between them. Per the germline V gene, CDR1 is MNHEY and CDR2 is SVGAGI. The CDR3 runs to 13 residues. CDR3 sequence reads: CASSYSNWETQYF. CDR3 nucleotide sequence: TGTGCCAGCAGTTACTCGAATTGGGAGACCCAGTACTTC.

This clonotype was seen only once. Possible read error: a much larger clone is one base away. V gene TRBV20-1 combines with J gene TRBJ2-1, with TRBD2 matching 12 bases. CDR3 length equals 16 residues. CDR1 and CDR2 from the germline V gene are DFQATT and SNEGSKA (reference sequence). CDR3 nucleotide sequence: TGCAGTGTTAGAGGTTCGACTAGCGGGAGAAACAATGAGCAGTTCTTC. Its protein is CSVRGSTSGRNNEQFF.

The rearrangement joins TRBV9 to TRBJ2-7; D gene ambiguous. The V and J ends lost 0 bases and 5 bases respectively, with 12 bases between them. The CDR3 runs 14 residues. Germline CDR1 reads SGDLS; CDR2 reads YYNGEE. DNA for the CDR3: TGTGCCAGCAGCGTAGACCCATCTGAAAACGAGCAGTACTTC. Amino acids: CASSVDPSENEQYF.

This clonotype has more than one count but fewer than ten. This chain links TRBV6-2 or TRBV6-3 with TRBJ2-1; 10 bases fit TRBD2. Germline-derived CDR1 and CDR2 are MNHEY and SVGEGT. The CDR3 covers 15 residues. Trimming at V came to 2 bases and at J to 10 bases, leaving 8 bases not matched to a gene. This CDR3 is CASSYLGLAVPEQFF. CDR3 in DNA: TGTGCCAGCAGTTACCTCGGACTAGCGGTCCCCGAGCAGTTCTTC.

This sequence joins TRBV19 and TRBJ1-1; D is possibly TRBD1 (5 bases). Germline V gives CDR1 LNHDA, CDR2 SQIVND (reference sequence). The CDR3 is 13 residues long. V lost 7 bases, J lost 5 bases, and 14 bases lay in between. CDR3 region: CASTAGAGTEAFF. DNA for the CDR3: TGTGCCAGTACGGCCGGGGCGGGGACTGAAGCTTTCTTT. Full variable domain (remainder filled in from reference TRBV19 and TRBJ1-1): DGGITQSPKYLFRKEGQNVTLSCEQNLNHDAMYWYRQDPGQGLRLIYYSQIVNDFQKGDIAEGYSVSREKKESFPLTVTSAQKNPTAFYLCASTAGAGTEAFFGQGTRLTVV.

Turning to this clonotype: It may be a read error: a sequence one base away is much more abundant. The chain employs TRBV6-1 and TRBJ2-7, with 9 bases identical to TRBD1. The junction had 7 bases not matched to a gene; V was cut back by 2 bases and J by 5 bases. CDR1 and CDR2 (germline): MNHNS, SASEGT. The CDR3 loop spans 15 amino acids. This chain's CDR3 is CASSERDRVVHEQYF. CDR3 DNA: TGTGCCAGCAGTGAAAGGGACAGGGTGGTCCACGAGCAGTACTTC.

This chain links TRBV18 with TRBJ2-1; no definite D call. The V end was cut by 2 bases, the J end by 7 bases, with 9 bases between. CDR3 length equals 13 residues. Per the germline V gene, CDR1 is KGHSH and CDR2 is LQKENI. Here the CDR3 reads CASSPNGWNEQFF. For the CDR3, the DNA is TGTGCCAGCTCACCAAATGGATGGAATGAGCAGTTCTTC.

The rearrangement links TRBV7-2 to TRBJ2-7, with D perhaps matching TRBD2 (6 bases). V was shortened by 1 base and J by 1 base, with 11 bases between the two germline ends. Looked up from germline, CDR1 is SGHTA and CDR2 is FQGNSA. The CDR3 is 15 residues long. The CDR3 is CASSLGGEASYEQYF. The CDR3 DNA reads as TGTGCCAGCAGCTTAGGGGGGGAAGCTTCCTACGAGCAGTACTTC.

This clonotype was detected only a few times. The chain has TRBV6-1 and TRBJ1-5; D perhaps matches TRBD1 (6 bases). The CDR3 spans 14 residues. V lost 6 bases and J lost 0, with 9 bases in between. The germline V gene encodes CDR1 MNHNS and CDR2 SASEGT. CDR3 bases: TGTGCCAGCAGAGAGGACAGTAGCAATCAGCCCCAGCATTTT. Translating it yields CASREDSSNQPQHF.

This rearrangement joins TRBV19 to TRBJ1-5, with TRBD1 as a possible D gene (5 bases). Between the trimmed V and J ends, which lost 0 bases and 5 bases, there was a span of 17 bases. From germline, CDR1 is LNHDA and CDR2 SQIVND (reference sequence). The CDR3 extends over 17 amino acids. As DNA, the CDR3 is TGTGCCAGTAGTATAGATGTACCCCAGGGCACCCATCAGCCCCAGCATTTT. Its translation: CASSIDVPQGTHQPQHF. The variable domain in full, with the rest retrieved from reference TRBV19 and TRBJ1-5, is DGGITQSPKYLFRKEGQNVTLSCEQNLNHDAMYWYRQDPGQGLRLIYYSQIVNDFQKGDIAEGYSVSREKKESFPLTVTSAQKNPTAFYLCASSIDVPQGTHQPQHFGDGTRLSIL.

This chain joins TRBV27 and TRBJ2-5, with D possibly being TRBD1 (6 bases). Germline CDR1 MNHEY, CDR2 SMNVEV (reference sequence). V shed 8 bases and J shed 1 base, with 23 bases lying between them. The CDR3 is 17 residues long. The CDR3 DNA is TGTGCCAGCTCACCCCCCCAGGGCCAGGGGCTCCAAGAGACCCAGTACTTC. It translates to CASSPPQGQGLQETQYF.

In its sample, this clonotype was seen a few times. The rearrangement joins TRBV6-6 to TRBJ2-5; 9 bases agree with TRBD2. CDR3 length: 16 amino acids. Germline assignment: CDR1 MNHNY and CDR2 SVGAGI (reference sequence). Trimming took 0 bases from V and 5 from J; bases not matched to a gene: 7. The CDR3 DNA reads TGTGCCAGCAGTTACTCAGTAGCGGGAGCTGGGGAGACCCAGTACTTC. The encoded protein is CASSYSVAGAGETQYF.